The following is a T cell receptor beta chain sequence with its context. The table lists this clonotype with a few counts. Its antigen is unknown. No clone much larger than this one lies a single base away; base qualities are absent. This entry belongs to a study of T cell repertoires in cytomegalovirus infection (dated by TCRdb to the late 2010s). With respect to the entire study: Alongside well-studied HLA-B-restricted epitopes, the peptide stimulations were aimed at recently identified HLA-C-restricted CMV epitopes, whose presentation resists viral immunomodulation. The HLA type of each donor mattered for the analysis, because public TCR beta signatures pointed to carriage of CMV infection along with the matching HLA type.

General study outcomes and caveats: Carriers of CMV infection plus the relevant HLA type were discriminated by the cumulative frequency of public TCR beta family members in the study cohort and in an independent roughly 370-donor cohort. In the ex vivo response, HLA-C-restricted CMV-specific TCR beta clonotypes were dominant, and in two of eight donors the single most frequent clonotype came from this HLA-C-restricted group.

What this sample's treatment or condition label stands for: in vitro stimulation with specific CMV peptide epitopes to enrich CMV-specific T cells. The CDR3 covers 16 residues, taking in both the cysteine and the phenylalanine. The kept DNA is CDR3 alone, 48 bases in frame from the first base. V drops 0 bases and J drops 9 bases, leaving 18 bases in between. The germline V gene supplies CDR1 LGHNA and CDR2 YSLEER. The sequencing machine was an Illumina HiSeq 1500. TCRdb ran its own pipeline on the public reads, namely fastp trimming at Q25 and MiXCR clone calling, and kept in-frame beta chains. One record per CDR3 amino acid sequence lists the most common genes and DNA. The sample table holds a few hundred thousand distinct CDR3 sequences, of which around 40% were seen once. Around 48% of the sample comes from the top ten.

This TCR was sampled from a human donor in good health (CMV status not recorded). Some clones in this sample may be carry-over from other donors' samples. The sequence joins TRBV4-3 to TRBJ2-1; TRBD2 is a weak D gene call, 7 bases matching. The specimen was cultured PBMCs, collected from culture after CMV antigen stimulation. In nucleotide form, the sequence is TGCGCCAGCAGCCAAGATGCGCGATTGGGGGGGGCTGAGCAGTTCTTC. Its translation reads: CASSQDARLGGAEQFF.